These 20 T cell receptor beta chains were all obtained from the same sample, sequenced in a study of blood T cell repertoires in COVID-19 (dated by TCRdb to between 2020 and 2021). Library preparation was by the immunoSEQ multiplex PCR assay. The table was pulled from immuneACCESS by TCRdb, which kept in-frame rearrangements only. Such tables lose some clones; where checked, under half of the loss comes from unresolved V genes, and the rest has no known cause. For this sample there are over 350,000 clones; roughly 88% appear just once. The ten largest clones add up to roughly 1.4% of the sample. The sequencing input was peripheral blood. The receptor set was obtained from a woman aged 25 to 39 with active or convalescent COVID-19.

The rearrangement joins TRBV27 to TRBJ1-2; a possible D gene is TRBD1 (6 bases). The germline V and J ends were trimmed by 5 bases and 4 bases, with 26 bases remaining between them. The CDR3 has 18 residues. In germline, CDR1 is MNHEY, CDR2 SMNVEV (reference sequence). The CDR3 sequence is CASSPTTGWLLSGYGYTF. The CDR3, as DNA: TGTGCCAGCAGTCCGACGACAGGATGGCTGCTAAGTGGCTATGGCTACACCTTC.

The chain has TRBV7-8 and TRBJ2-1; weak D call: TRBD1 (6 bases). The CDR3 sequence is 16 residues long. Germline V gene sequence: CDR1 SGHVS, CDR2 FQNEAQ. V was clipped by 5 bases and J by 4 bases, with 18 bases between them. This chain's CDR3 is CASSPYPGTIYNEQFF. The CDR3 DNA reads as TGTGCCAGCAGCCCCTACCCTGGGACAATTTACAATGAGCAGTTCTTC.

The chain employs TRBV27 and TRBJ1-3, with a tentative D call TRBD1 (5 bases). Germline values: CDR1 MNHEY, CDR2 SMNVEV (reference sequence). CDR3 length: 12 residues. Trimming took 8 bases from V and 9 from J, leaving 14 bases between them. The CDR3 DNA reads as TGTGCCAGCGGGAACTTCGGGGGCACCATATATTTT. Its translation is CASGNFGGTIYF.

This clone was counted only a few times. This chain connects TRBV7-9 to TRBJ1-5; 8 positions match TRBD1. The CDR3 loop spans 14 amino acids. Trimming cost V 0 bases and J 9 bases; bases outside gene matches: 4. Germline V CDR1 and CDR2: SEHNR, FQNEAQ (reference sequence). CDR3 amino acids: CASSLATGDAPQHF. The CDR3 coding sequence is TGTGCCAGCAGCTTAGCGACAGGGGACGCGCCCCAGCATTTT.

The chain uses TRBV20-1 and TRBJ2-1; tentative D call: TRBD1 (5 bases). Deletions cut 3 bases from V and 4 bases from J, with 13 bases between. The germline V gene has CDR1 DFQATT and CDR2 SNEGSKA (reference sequence). This CDR3 region has 14 residues. The CDR3 region has the DNA TGCAGTGCTAGTGGTTCTAGGGGATACAATGAGCAGTTCTTC. It yields the protein CSASGSRGYNEQFF.

This chain links TRBV6-5 with TRBJ2-1; 8 bases are shared with TRBD2. V lost 9 bases and J lost 5; bases outside the gene matches: 12. The CDR3 sequence is 15 residues long. Per the germline V gene, CDR1 is MNHEY and CDR2 is SVGAGI. The CDR3 is CASVGSGGPHNEQFF. The CDR3 DNA is TGTGCCAGTGTCGGTTCGGGAGGGCCCCACAATGAGCAGTTCTTC.

The chain has TRBV2 and TRBJ2-1, with D hard to call. Germline loops: CDR1 SNHLY, CDR2 FYNNEI. V was clipped by 6 bases and J by 6 bases, with 12 bases between them. CDR3 length: 13 residues. CDR3 protein: CASRISEPNEQFF. In DNA, the CDR3 is TGTGCCAGCAGGATATCTGAGCCCAATGAGCAGTTCTTC. The whole variable domain, filled in from reference TRBV2 and TRBJ2-1, reads EPEVTQTPSHQVTQMGQEVILRCVPISNHLYFYWYRQILGQKVEFLVSFYNNEISEKSEIFDDQFSVERPDGSNFTLKIRSTKLEDSAMYFCASRISEPNEQFFGPGTRLTVL.

This sequence joins TRBV7-2 and TRBJ1-5, with D uncertain. The V end was cut by 2 bases, the J end by 10 bases, with 18 bases between. CDR1 SGHTA and CDR2 FQGNSA come from the germline V gene. The CDR3 sequence is 15 residues long. The CDR3 loop is CASSLSRADITPQHF. CDR3 in DNA: TGTGCCAGCAGCTTATCGCGGGCAGACATCACACCCCAGCATTTT.

J is TRBJ1-1 and V is TRBV27; a possible D gene is TRBD1 (5 bases). From germline, CDR1 is MNHEY and CDR2 SMNVEV (reference sequence). V was pared by 3 bases and J by 7 bases, with 12 bases between. The length of the CDR3 is 13 residues. CDR3 sequence (DNA): TGTGCCAGCAGTTTCCACTGGGGCAATGAAGCTTTCTTT. Residues: CASSFHWGNEAFF.

This clone was recorded a few times. J is TRBJ1-1 and V is TRBV5-6; no reliable D call. Germline V CDR1 and CDR2: SGHDT, YYEEEE. The CDR3 consists of 13 residues. Trimming left V 4 bases short and J 6 bases short, with 13 bases between. CDR3 amino acids: CASSPRIEAEAFF. For the CDR3, the DNA is TGTGCCAGCAGCCCGAGGATAGAAGCTGAAGCTTTCTTT.

The gene calls are TRBV6-5 and TRBJ1-5; 7 bases line up with TRBD1. CDR1 MNHEY and CDR2 SVGAGI come from the germline V gene. V shed 6 bases and J 5 bases; nucleotides not matched to a gene: 4. The CDR3 is made up of 13 amino acids. CDR3 residues: CASRGQEDQPQHF. The CDR3 coding sequence is TGTGCCAGCAGAGGACAGGAAGATCAGCCCCAGCATTTT.

The chain has TRBV5-4 and TRBJ2-1; 8 bases fit TRBD2. The junction had 7 bases not matched to a gene; V was cut back by 2 bases and J by 0 bases. Germline values: CDR1 SGHNT, CDR2 YYREEE (reference sequence). The CDR3 is 17 residues long. The CDR3 loop is CASSLPAGAGSYNEQFF. The CDR3 DNA reads as TGTGCCAGCAGCTTACCAGCGGGAGCTGGCTCCTACAATGAGCAGTTCTTC.

This clone was recorded a few times. The chain joins TRBV4-1 to TRBJ2-1, with 7 positions matching TRBD2. Germline V gives CDR1 MGHRA, CDR2 YSYEKL. Losses at the gene ends were 4 bases for V and 5 bases for J; bases not matched to a gene: 17. This CDR3 region has 18 residues. The CDR3 region is CASSLKRGWSGVDNEQFF. DNA of the CDR3: TGCGCCAGCAGCCTCAAGCGGGGCTGGAGCGGAGTTGACAATGAGCAGTTCTTC.

The chain couples TRBV19 to TRBJ1-5; 10 bases map to TRBD1. There are 15 residues in the CDR3. Germline values: CDR1 LNHDA, CDR2 SQIVND (reference sequence). With V trimmed by 4 bases and J by 5 bases, 5 bases remained unmatched. The chain's CDR3 is CASSSWDRGYQPQHF. CDR3 DNA: TGTGCCAGTAGTAGTTGGGACAGGGGTTATCAGCCCCAGCATTTT.

V is TRBV5-1 and J is TRBJ2-3; D is uncertain. CDR1 and CDR2 from the germline V gene are SGHRS and YFSETQ. Between the trimmed V and J ends, which lost 2 bases and 5 bases, there was a span of 6 bases. This CDR3 has 12 residues. The CDR3 is CASSLNQDTQYF. For the CDR3, the DNA is TGCGCCAGCAGCTTAAATCAAGATACGCAGTATTTT.

This sequence joins TRBV12-3 or TRBV12-4 and TRBJ1-2; 8 bases align to TRBD1. Germline trimming cut 8 bases from V and 8 bases from J; bases unmatched to any gene: 10. The CDR3 runs 13 residues. CDR3 DNA sequence: TGTGCCAGCGTTCGTGACCCAGGGGGCGGCTACACCTTC. Protein product: CASVRDPGGGYTF.

This rearrangement joins TRBV19 to TRBJ1-6, with D maybe TRBD1 (5 bases). Germline lookup yields CDR1 LNHDA and CDR2 SQIVND (reference sequence). Deletions cut 7 bases from V and 7 bases from J, with 8 bases between. CDR3 length equals 12 residues. CDR3 residues: CASTQGNSPLHF. For the CDR3, the DNA is TGTGCCAGTACCCAGGGAAATTCACCCCTCCACTTT.

V usage is TRBV10-3 and J usage is TRBJ1-1; D perhaps matches TRBD1 (6 bases). V was cut by 2 bases and J by 8 bases, with 9 bases left in between. The length of the CDR3 is 12 residues. Germline assignment: CDR1 ENHRY and CDR2 SYGVKD. The CDR3 region has the DNA TGTGCCATCAGTGAGGGCAGGGGCGAAGCTTTCTTT. It yields the protein CAISEGRGEAFF.

The V and J genes are TRBV6-5 and TRBJ2-1; TRBD1 is a possible D gene (6 bases). Per germline, CDR1 MNHEY and CDR2 SVGAGI. Trimming took off 6 bases at V and 2 bases at J, with 14 bases between the two ends. The CDR3 totals 15 residues. Here the CDR3 reads CASRSGGGPYNEQFF. CDR3 nucleotides: TGTGCCAGCAGGTCAGGTGGGGGCCCCTACAATGAGCAGTTCTTC.

This chain joins TRBV6-5 and TRBJ2-5; D is possibly TRBD2 (6 bases). The V end lost 2 bases, the J end lost 7 bases, and 20 bases lay between the germline ends. CDR3 length: 16 amino acids. From germline, CDR1 is MNHEY and CDR2 SVGAGI. CDR3 in DNA: TGTGCCAGCAGTTACGGCGGGGCGGTCCGGGTCGGGACCCAGTACTTC. Translation gives CASSYGGAVRVGTQYF.